This is a list of T cell receptor beta chains from one sample in a study of T cell changes during pregnancy in multiple sclerosis. Method: immunoSEQ multiplex PCR; TCRdb's copy keeps in-frame clones and lacks some. In the table there are some 70,000 clones, approximately 92% of which are singletons. The sequencing here drew on peripheral blood, taken in the second trimester of pregnancy. The receptors originated from a female donor in good health, enrolled as a control in a pregnancy study. Each CDR3 is given with its conserved first and last residue. D genes are given only for firm matches. Clone size is shown for a subset of rows, as once, few, many or a class of expanded clone.

v_call	d_call	j_call	clone_size	cdr3_nt	cdr3_aa
TRBV7-9	TRBD2	TRBJ2-3	.	TGTGCCAGCAGCCGACCCTTACTAGCGGGGGAGACAGATACGCAGTATTTT	CASSRPLLAGETDTQYF
TRBV6-5	TRBD1	TRBJ2-7	.	TGTGCCAGCAGTCTTTCCGGGACAGGGCCTTACGAGCAGTACTTC	CASSLSGTGPYEQYF
TRBV7-6	TRBD2	TRBJ2-2	.	TGTGCCAGCAGCTTTCCACCCTGGCGGCGGGGGGTAACCGGGGAGCTGTTTTTT	CASSFPPWRRGVTGELFF
TRBV6-1	.	TRBJ1-5	few	TGTGCCAGCAGGGAGAGGGGCAATCAGCCCCAGCATTTT	CASRERGNQPQHF
TRBV7-9	TRBD1	TRBJ2-5	.	TGTGCCAGCAGCTCTGGGACAGGGTCCGTGGGGACCCAGTACTTC	CASSSGTGSVGTQYF
TRBV4-1	.	TRBJ1-3	once	TGCGCCAGCAGCCAAGGGCCCCGACAGGATAAAGGGTCTGGAAACACCATATATTTT	CASSQGPRQDKGSGNTIYF
TRBV4-3	.	TRBJ1-1	.	TGCGCCAGCTCTGCGGGGGTCCAGTACACTGAAGCTTTCTTT	CASSAGVQYTEAFF
TRBV27	.	TRBJ2-7	once	TGTGCCAGCAGGCTAGGAGGAGGGATTTCGACCAGCTCCTACGAGCAGTACTTC	CASRLGGGISTSSYEQYF
TRBV2	TRBD1	TRBJ1-2	.	TGTGCCGGCGGGACAGGGAATGGCTACACCTTC	CAGGTGNGYTF
TRBV4-3	TRBD1	TRBJ2-5	.	TGCGCCAGCAGCCAAGATCCAGGACAGGGGTGGGCCCAGTACTTC	CASSQDPGQGWAQYF
TRBV7-2	.	TRBJ1-2	.	TGTGCCAGCAGCCCAGGGCGGCAGGATGGCTACACCTTC	CASSPGRQDGYTF
TRBV5-3	TRBD2	TRBJ2-1	once	TGTGCCAGACCGAGCGGGGGCTACAATGAGCAGTTCTTC	CARPSGGYNEQFF
TRBV4-1	.	TRBJ2-3	.	TGCGCCAGCAGCCAAGATAGGTCCAGGGATACGCAGTATTTT	CASSQDRSRDTQYF
TRBV7-9	TRBD1	TRBJ1-2	few	TGTGCCAGCAGCCTCCCCGGGACAGACTATGGCTACACCTTC	CASSLPGTDYGYTF
TRBV30	.	TRBJ2-1	.	TGTGCCTGGAGTGCCGGGACATGGGAGGGCAATGAGCAGTTCTTC	CAWSAGTWEGNEQFF
TRBV28	TRBD2	TRBJ2-1	.	TGTGCCAGCAGTTCGGGCGGGGGCTACAATGAGCAGTTCTTC	CASSSGGGYNEQFF
TRBV5-6	.	TRBJ1-4	.	TGTGCCAGCAGCACCCAAATGAGTGCCTATGAAAAACTGTTTTTT	CASSTQMSAYEKLFF